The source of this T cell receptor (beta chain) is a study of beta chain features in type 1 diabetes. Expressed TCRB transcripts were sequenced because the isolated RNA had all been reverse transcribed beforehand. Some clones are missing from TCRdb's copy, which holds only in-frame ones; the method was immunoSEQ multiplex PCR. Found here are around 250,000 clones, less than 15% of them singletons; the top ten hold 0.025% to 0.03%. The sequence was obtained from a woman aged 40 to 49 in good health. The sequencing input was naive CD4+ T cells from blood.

CDR3 protein: CASSGTSGPYEQYF. CDR3 nucleotide sequence: TGTGCCAGCAGCGGGACTAGCGGACCCTACGAGCAGTACTTC. V is TRBV27 and J is TRBJ2-7; 11 bases match TRBD2. The CDR3 totals 14 residues. Trimming at V came to 6 bases and at J to 2 bases, leaving 3 bases not matched to a gene. Germline CDR1 is MNHEY and CDR2 is SMNVEV (reference sequence).